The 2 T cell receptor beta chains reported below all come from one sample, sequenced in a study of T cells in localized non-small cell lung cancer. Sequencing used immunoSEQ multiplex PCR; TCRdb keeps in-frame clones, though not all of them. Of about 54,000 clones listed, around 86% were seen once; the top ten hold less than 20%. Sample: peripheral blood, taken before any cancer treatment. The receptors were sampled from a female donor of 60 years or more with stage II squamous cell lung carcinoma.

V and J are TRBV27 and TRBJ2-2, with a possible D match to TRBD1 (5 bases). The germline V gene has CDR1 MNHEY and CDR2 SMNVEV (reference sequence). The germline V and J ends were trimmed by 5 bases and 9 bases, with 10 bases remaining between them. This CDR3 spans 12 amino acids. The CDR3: CASSGHRWELFF. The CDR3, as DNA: TGTGCCAGCAGTGGACACCGTTGGGAGCTGTTTTTT.

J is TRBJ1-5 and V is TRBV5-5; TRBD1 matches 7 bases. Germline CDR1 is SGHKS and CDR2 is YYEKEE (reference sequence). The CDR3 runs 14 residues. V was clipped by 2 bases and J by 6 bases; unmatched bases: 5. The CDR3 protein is CASSLRQGGQPQHF. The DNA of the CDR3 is TGTGCCAGCAGCTTACGACAGGGCGGTCAGCCCCAGCATTTT.